This T cell receptor (beta chain) emerged from a study of T cell repertoires in cytomegalovirus infection. This clonotype occurred many times. The antigen remains undetermined. Each CDR3 protein is one row after TCRdb ran MiXCR on the reads. The sample includes about 770,000 distinct CDR3 sequences, about 28% seen only once; the top ten take around 13%. Germline V gene data show CDR1 as LNHDA and CDR2 as SQIVND (reference sequence). J gave up 1 base and V 9 bases, and 8 bases lay outside the gene matches. The length of the CDR3 is 14 residues. This chain connects TRBV19 to TRBJ1-1; 7 bases match TRBD1. This TCR was recovered from a human donor in good health (CMV status not recorded). Some clones in this sample may be carry-over from other donors' samples. Sequencing used cultured CD8+ T cells from PBMCs, obtained from culture after CMV antigen stimulation. This CDR3 reads CASSPGTANTEAFF. As DNA, the CDR3 is TGTGCCAGCAGCCCAGGGACAGCGAACACTGAAGCTTTCTTT.